This T cell receptor (beta chain) came from a study of blood T cell repertoires in COVID-19. Study background: From the United States, Italy and Spain came samples of acute and convalescent COVID-19. From T cells, B-cell-depleted T cells, or PBMCs came the material, which was cDNA or gDNA.

Germline V gene sequence: CDR1 MNHEY, CDR2 SVGAGI. The CDR3 extends over 15 amino acids. The V and J ends lost 10 bases and 4 bases respectively, with 22 bases between them. Using immunoSEQ multiplex PCR, the repertoire was profiled, and TCRdb retains in-frame clones only, with some absent. Of 150,000 to 200,000 clones detected, roughly 88% appear once; the ten largest clones hold about 10%. The receptor comes from a woman over 75 with active or convalescent COVID-19. Sequenced: peripheral blood. This chain connects TRBV6-5 to TRBJ2-5; D may be TRBD2 (7 bases). The CDR3 nucleotides read TGTGCCACCCAACGGGCTAGCGGAGGGGGAGAGACCCAGTACTTC. Residues: CATQRASGGGETQYF.